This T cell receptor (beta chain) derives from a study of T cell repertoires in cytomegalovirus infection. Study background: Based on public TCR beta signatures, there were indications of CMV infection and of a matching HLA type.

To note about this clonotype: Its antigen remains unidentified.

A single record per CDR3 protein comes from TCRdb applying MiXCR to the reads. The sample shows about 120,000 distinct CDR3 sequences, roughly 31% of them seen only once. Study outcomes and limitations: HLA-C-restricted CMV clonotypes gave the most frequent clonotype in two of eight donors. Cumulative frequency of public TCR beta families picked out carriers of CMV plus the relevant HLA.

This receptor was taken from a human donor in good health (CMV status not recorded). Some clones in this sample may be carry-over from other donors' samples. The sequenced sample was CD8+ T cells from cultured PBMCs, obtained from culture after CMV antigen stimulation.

This CDR3 is CASSPGTETSNQPQHF. CDR3 DNA: TGCGCCAGCAGCCCCGGGACAGAGACTAGCAATCAGCCCCAGCATTTT. V gene TRBV4-1 combines with J gene TRBJ1-5; 7 nucleotides match TRBD1. The CDR3 spans 16 residues. J gave up 0 bases and V 4 bases, and 6 bases lay outside the gene matches. Germline V gene data show CDR1 as MGHRA and CDR2 as YSYEKL.